The 3 T cell receptor beta chains presented below share a single source sample, sequenced in a study of CD8+ T cells in alopecia areata. Extracted RNA was reverse transcribed into cDNA, the sequencing template. Some clones are missing from TCRdb's copy, which holds only in-frame ones; the method was immunoSEQ multiplex PCR. The repertoire consists of some 45,000 clones, with 80% to 95% occurring once and the leading ten covering approximately 17%. The treatment was: oral pan-JAK inhibitor, 5-10 mg twice daily. This material consisted of CD8+ T cells sorted from blood, taken at week 24, from a patient treated with tofacitinib. The receptors come from a human donor with alopecia areata.

V gene TRBV27 combines with J gene TRBJ1-1, with TRBD1 matching 9 bases. The CDR3 has 13 residues. V gave up 7 bases and J gave up 4 bases; unmatched junction bases: 4. Germline V lookup: CDR1 MNHEY, CDR2 SMNVEV (reference sequence). The CDR3 loop reads CASKDRGITEAFF. The CDR3 nucleotides read TGTGCCAGCAAGGACAGGGGCATCACTGAAGCTTTCTTT.

This clone was seen a handful of times. The genes are TRBV29-1 and TRBJ2-1, with D possibly being TRBD2 (6 bases). The CDR3 spans 13 residues. V was cut by 3 bases and J by 5 bases, with 11 bases left in between. In germline, CDR1 is SQVTM, CDR2 ANQGSEA. This CDR3 is CSVEGDWDNEQFF. For the CDR3, the DNA is TGCAGCGTTGAGGGGGACTGGGACAATGAGCAGTTCTTC.

This clone was detected only once. The rearrangement links TRBV6-1 to TRBJ1-2; D not certain. The germline V and J ends were trimmed by 7 bases and 4 bases, with 16 bases remaining between them. This CDR3 spans 14 amino acids. From germline, CDR1 is MNHNS and CDR2 SASEGT. The CDR3 protein is CASTPAGFAYGYTF. The CDR3 region has the DNA TGTGCCAGCACCCCCGCCGGCTTCGCCTATGGCTACACCTTC.